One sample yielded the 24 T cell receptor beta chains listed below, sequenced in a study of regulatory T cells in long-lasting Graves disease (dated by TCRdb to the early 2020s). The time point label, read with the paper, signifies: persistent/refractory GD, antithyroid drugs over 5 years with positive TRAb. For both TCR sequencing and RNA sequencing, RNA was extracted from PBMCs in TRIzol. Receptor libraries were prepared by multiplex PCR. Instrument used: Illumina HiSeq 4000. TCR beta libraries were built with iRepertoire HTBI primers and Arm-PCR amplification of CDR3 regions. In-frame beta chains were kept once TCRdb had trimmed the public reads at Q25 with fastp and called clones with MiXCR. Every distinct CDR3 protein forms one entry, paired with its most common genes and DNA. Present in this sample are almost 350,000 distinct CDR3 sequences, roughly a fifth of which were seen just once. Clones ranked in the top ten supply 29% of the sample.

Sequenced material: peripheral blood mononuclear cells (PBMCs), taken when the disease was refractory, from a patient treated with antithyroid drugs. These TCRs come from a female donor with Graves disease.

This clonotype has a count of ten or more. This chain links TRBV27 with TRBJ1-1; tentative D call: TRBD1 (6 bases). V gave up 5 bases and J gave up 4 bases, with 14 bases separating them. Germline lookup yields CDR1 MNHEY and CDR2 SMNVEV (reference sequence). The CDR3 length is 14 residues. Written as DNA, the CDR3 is TGTGCCAGCAGTCTCGGACAGTGGAGCACTGAAGCTTTCTTT. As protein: CASSLGQWSTEAFF.

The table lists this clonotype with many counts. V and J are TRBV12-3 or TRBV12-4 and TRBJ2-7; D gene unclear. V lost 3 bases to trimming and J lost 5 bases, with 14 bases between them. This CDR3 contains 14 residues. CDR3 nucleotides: TGTGCCAGCAGTTTCACCGGCCCGTTGGACGAGCAGTACTTC. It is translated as CASSFTGPLDEQYF.

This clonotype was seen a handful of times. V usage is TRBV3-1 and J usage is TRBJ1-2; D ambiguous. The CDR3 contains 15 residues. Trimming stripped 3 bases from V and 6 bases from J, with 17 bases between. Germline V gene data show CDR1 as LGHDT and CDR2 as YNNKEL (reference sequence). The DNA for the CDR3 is TGTGCCAGCAGCCAGAACGCGATAAGGTGGAATGGCTACACCTTC. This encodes CASSQNAIRWNGYTF.

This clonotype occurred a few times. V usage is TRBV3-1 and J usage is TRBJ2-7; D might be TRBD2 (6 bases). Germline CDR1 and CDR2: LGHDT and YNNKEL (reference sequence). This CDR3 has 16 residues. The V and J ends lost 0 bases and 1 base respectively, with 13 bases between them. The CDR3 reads CASSQDGRWISYEQYF. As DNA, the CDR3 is TGTGCCAGCAGCCAAGATGGGAGGTGGATATCCTACGAGCAGTACTTC.

CDR3 in amino acids: CSASQSGQETQYF. CDR3 nucleotide sequence: TGCAGTGCTAGTCAGTCAGGGCAAGAGACCCAGTACTTC. The V and J genes are TRBV20-1 and TRBJ2-5; TRBD1 is a possible D gene (5 bases). From germline, CDR1 is DFQATT and CDR2 SNEGSKA (reference sequence). Deletions cut 3 bases from V and 2 bases from J, with 10 bases between. The CDR3 runs to 13 residues.

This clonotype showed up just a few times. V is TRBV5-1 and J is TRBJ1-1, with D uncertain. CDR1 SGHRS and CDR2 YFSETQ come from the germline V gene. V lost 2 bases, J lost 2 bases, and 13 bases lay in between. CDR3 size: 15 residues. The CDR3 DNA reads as TGCGCCAGCAGCTTCGACCCAGAAGTAAACACTGAAGCTTTCTTT. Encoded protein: CASSFDPEVNTEAFF.

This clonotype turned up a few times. The CDR3 loop reads CASSTPQGSYTF. Here the CDR3 DNA reads TGTGCCAGCAGTACTCCCCAGGGGAGCTACACCTTC. The rearrangement uses TRBV27 and TRBJ1-2; perhaps TRBD1 as D (6 bases). CDR1 and CDR2 (germline): MNHEY, SMNVEV (reference sequence). The CDR3 sequence is 12 residues long. The V gene lost 5 bases and the J gene lost 9 bases, with 13 bases spanning the gap.

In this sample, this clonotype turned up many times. CDR3 in DNA: TGTGCCAGCCAGGACAGGGGCAATTCACCCCTCCACTTT. It translates to CASQDRGNSPLHF. The J gene is TRBJ1-6, the V gene TRBV25-1, with TRBD1 identical over 9 bases. Per germline, CDR1 MGHDK and CDR2 SYGVNS. This CDR3 comprises 13 residues. Losses at the gene ends were 8 bases for V and 7 bases for J; bases not matched to a gene: 3.

The DNA for the CDR3 is TGCAGTGCAAAAAGGGATCCCAACACTGAAGCTTTCTTT. Its translation: CSAKRDPNTEAFF. The chain employs TRBV20-1 and TRBJ1-1; unclear D gene. CDR3 size: 13 residues. Between the trimmed V and J ends, which lost 6 bases and 2 bases, there was a span of 13 bases. Germline CDR1 DFQATT, CDR2 SNEGSKA (reference sequence).

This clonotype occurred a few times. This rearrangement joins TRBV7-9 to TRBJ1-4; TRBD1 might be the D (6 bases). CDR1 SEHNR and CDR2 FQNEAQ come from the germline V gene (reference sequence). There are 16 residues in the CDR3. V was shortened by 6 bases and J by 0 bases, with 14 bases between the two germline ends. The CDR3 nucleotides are TGTGCCAGCAGTAAAAGACAGGAGTCAACTAATGAAAAACTGTTTTTT. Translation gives CASSKRQESTNEKLFF.

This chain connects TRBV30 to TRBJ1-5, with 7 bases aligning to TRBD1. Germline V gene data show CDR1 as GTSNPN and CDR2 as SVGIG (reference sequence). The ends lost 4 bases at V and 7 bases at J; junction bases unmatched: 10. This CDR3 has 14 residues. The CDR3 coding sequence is TGTGCCTGGACCGCGACAGGGATCGCACAGCCCCAGCATTTT. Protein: CAWTATGIAQPQHF.

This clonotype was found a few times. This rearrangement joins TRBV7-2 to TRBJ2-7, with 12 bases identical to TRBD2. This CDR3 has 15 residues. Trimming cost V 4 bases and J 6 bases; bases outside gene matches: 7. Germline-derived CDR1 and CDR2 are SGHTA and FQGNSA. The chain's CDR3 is CASSSRTSGVAEQYF. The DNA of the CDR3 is TGTGCCAGCAGCTCACGGACTAGCGGGGTGGCCGAGCAGTACTTC.

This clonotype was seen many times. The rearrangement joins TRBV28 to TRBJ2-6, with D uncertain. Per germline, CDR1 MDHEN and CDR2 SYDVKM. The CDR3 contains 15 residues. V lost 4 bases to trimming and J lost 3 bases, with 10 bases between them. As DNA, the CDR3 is TGTGCCAGCAGTTCCCTATTAAGTGGGGCCAACGTCCTGACTTTC. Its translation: CASSSLLSGANVLTF.

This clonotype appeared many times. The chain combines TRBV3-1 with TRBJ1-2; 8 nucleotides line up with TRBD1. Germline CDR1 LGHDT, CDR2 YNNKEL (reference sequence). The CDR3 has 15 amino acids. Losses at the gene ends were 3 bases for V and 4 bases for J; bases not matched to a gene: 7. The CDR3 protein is CASSQQPGGGYGYTF. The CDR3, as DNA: TGTGCCAGCAGCCAGCAACCAGGGGGCGGCTATGGCTACACCTTC. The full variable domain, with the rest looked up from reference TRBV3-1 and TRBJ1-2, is DTAVSQTPKYLVTQMGNDKSIKCEQNLGHDTMYWYKQDSKKFLKIMFSYNNKELIINETVPNRFSPKSPDKAHLNLHINSLELGDSAVYFCASSQQPGGGYGYTFGSGTRLTVV.

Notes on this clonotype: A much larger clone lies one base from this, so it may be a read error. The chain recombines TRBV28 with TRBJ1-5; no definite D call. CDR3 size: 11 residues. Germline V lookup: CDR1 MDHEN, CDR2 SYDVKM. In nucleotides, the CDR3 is TGTGTCACCTTCTCTGGCTATTTATTGCATTTT. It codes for CVTFSGYLLHF. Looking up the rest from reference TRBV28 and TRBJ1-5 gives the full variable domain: DVKVTQSSRYLVKRTGEKVFLECVQDMDHENMFWYRQDPGLGLRLIYFSYDVKMKEKGDIPEGYSVSREKKERFSLILESASTNQTSMYLCVTFSGYLLHFGDGTRLSIL.

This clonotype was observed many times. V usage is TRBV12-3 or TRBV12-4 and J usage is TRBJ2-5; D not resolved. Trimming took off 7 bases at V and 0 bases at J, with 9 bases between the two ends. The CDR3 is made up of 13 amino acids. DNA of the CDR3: TGTGCCAGCACGAGGACCAACCAAGAGACCCAGTACTTC. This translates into CASTRTNQETQYF.

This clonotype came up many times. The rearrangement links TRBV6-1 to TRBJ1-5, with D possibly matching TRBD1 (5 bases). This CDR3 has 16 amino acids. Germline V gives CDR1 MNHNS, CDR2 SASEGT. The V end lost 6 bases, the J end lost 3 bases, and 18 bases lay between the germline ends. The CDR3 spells CASRDPIRRANQPQHF. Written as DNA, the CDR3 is TGTGCCAGCAGGGATCCGATCCGCAGGGCCAATCAGCCCCAGCATTTT.

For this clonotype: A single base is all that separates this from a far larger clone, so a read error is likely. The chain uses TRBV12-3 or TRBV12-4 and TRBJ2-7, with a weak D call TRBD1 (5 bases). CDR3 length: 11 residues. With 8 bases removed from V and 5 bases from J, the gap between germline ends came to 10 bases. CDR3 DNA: TGTGCCAGCGGGGCCTCGGACGAGCAGTACTTC. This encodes CASGASDEQYF.

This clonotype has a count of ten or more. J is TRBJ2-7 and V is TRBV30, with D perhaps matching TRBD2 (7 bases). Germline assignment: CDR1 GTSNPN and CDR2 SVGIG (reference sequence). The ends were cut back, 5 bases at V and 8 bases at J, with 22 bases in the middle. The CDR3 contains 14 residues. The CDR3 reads CAWRMGGARVQQYF. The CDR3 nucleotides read TGTGCCTGGCGAATGGGGGGGGCGCGAGTCCAGCAGTACTTC.

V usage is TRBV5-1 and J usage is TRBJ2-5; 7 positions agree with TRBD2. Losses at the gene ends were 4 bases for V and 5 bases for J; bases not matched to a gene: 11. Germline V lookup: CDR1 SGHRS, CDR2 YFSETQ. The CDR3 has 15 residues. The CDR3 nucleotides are TGCGCCAGCAGCCGTTGGAGCGGGGAAGTCGAGACCCAGTACTTC. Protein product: CASSRWSGEVETQYF.

CDR3 in DNA: TGTGCCAGCAGTTCCCGGACCTATGGCTACACCTTC. Its translation: CASSSRTYGYTF. J is TRBJ1-2 and V is TRBV7-2; D is unresolved. The CDR3 contains 12 residues. Germline values: CDR1 SGHTA, CDR2 FQGNSA. V was trimmed by 6 bases and J by 4 bases, leaving 9 bases between them.

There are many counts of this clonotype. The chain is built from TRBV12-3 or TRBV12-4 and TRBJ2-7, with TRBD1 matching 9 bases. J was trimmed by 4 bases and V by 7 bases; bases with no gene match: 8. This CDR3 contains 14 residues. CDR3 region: CASNPGTGYYEQYF. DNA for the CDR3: TGTGCCAGCAATCCCGGGACAGGGTATTACGAGCAGTACTTC.

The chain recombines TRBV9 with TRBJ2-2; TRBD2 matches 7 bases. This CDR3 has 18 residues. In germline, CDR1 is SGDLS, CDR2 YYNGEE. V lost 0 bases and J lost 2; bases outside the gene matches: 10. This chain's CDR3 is CASSVAAVAGINTGELFF. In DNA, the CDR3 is TGTGCCAGCAGCGTAGCGGCGGTAGCGGGTATTAACACCGGGGAGCTGTTTTTT.

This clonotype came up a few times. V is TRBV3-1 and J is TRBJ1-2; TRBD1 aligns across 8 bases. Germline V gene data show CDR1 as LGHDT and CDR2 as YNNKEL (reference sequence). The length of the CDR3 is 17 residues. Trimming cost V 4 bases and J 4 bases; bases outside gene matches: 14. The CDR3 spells CASSPGTGYKGIYGYTF. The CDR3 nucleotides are TGTGCCAGCAGCCCGGGGACAGGTTACAAGGGGATCTATGGCTACACCTTC.